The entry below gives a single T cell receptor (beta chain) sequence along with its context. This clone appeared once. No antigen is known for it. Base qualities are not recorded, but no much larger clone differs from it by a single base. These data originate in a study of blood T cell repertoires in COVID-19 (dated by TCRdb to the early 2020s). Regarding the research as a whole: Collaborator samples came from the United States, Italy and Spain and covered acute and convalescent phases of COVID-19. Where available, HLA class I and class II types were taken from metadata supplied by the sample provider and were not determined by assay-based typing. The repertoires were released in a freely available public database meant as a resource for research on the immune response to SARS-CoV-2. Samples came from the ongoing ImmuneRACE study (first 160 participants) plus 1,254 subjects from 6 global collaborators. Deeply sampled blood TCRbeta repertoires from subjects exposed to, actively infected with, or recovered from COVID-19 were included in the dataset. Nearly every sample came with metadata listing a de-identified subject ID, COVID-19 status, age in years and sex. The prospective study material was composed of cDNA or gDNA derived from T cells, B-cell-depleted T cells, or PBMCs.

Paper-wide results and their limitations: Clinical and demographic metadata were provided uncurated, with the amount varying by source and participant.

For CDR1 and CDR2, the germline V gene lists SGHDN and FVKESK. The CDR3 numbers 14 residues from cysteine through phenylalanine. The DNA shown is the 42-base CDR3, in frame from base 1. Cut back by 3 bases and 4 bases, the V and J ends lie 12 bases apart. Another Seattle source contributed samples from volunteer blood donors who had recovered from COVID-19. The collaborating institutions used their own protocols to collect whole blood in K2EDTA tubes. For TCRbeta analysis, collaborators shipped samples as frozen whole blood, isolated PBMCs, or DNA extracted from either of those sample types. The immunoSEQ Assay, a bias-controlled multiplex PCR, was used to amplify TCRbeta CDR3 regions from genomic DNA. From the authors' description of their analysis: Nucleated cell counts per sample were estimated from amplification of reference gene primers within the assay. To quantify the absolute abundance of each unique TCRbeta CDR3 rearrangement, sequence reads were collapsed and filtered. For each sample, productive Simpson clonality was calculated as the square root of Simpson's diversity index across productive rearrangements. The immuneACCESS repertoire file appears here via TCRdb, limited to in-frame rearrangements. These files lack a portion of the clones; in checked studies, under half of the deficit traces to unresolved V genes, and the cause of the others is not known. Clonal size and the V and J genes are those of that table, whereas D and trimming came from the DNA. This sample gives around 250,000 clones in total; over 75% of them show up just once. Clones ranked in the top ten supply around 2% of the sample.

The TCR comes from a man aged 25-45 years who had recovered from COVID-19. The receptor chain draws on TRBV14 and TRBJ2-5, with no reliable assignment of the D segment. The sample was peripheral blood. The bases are TGTGCCAGCAGCCAGACGCGGTTTGGAGAGACCCAGTACTTC. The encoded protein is CASSQTRFGETQYF.